These 3 T cell receptor beta chains originate from one sample sequenced in a study of blood T cell repertoires in COVID-19. Here immunoSEQ multiplex PCR was the method, and the copy in TCRdb shows in-frame clones only, minus some. The sample has approximately 310,000 clones, approximately 91% seen once; the top ten hold over 4%. Specimen: PBMCs or T cells enriched from blood (not recorded which). The origin of the receptors is a man between 60 and 70 years old who had recovered from COVID-19.

J is TRBJ2-2 and V is TRBV7-2; 10 positions agree with TRBD2. Germline lookup yields CDR1 SGHTA and CDR2 FQGNSA. CDR3 length equals 16 residues. V gave up 0 bases and J gave up 3 bases; unmatched junction bases: 1. This CDR3 reads CASSLAGLADTGELFF. CDR3 DNA sequence: TGTGCCAGCAGCTTAGCAGGACTAGCGGACACCGGGGAGCTGTTTTTT.

CDR3 coding DNA: TGTGCCAGTAGGTCGGACAGGGCTAGCAATCAGCCCCAGCATTTT. As protein: CASRSDRASNQPQHF. This chain joins TRBV19 and TRBJ1-5, with 8 positions matching TRBD1. J lost 0 bases, V lost 6 bases, and 4 bases had no gene match. CDR1 is LNHDA and CDR2 is SQIVND in the germline V gene (reference sequence). This CDR3 has 15 amino acids.

This chain uses TRBV9 with TRBJ2-1; a possible D gene is TRBD1 (5 bases). This CDR3 has 15 residues. In germline, CDR1 is SGDLS, CDR2 YYNGEE. Trimming took off 3 bases at V and 2 bases at J, with 12 bases between the two ends. For the CDR3, the DNA is TGTGCCAGCAGCGCCCTACAGGAACCCTACAATGAGCAGTTCTTC. This gives the protein CASSALQEPYNEQFF.